The 21 T cell receptor beta chains listed next were all sequenced from one sample in a study of cytomegalovirus exposure and HLA in healthy donors. Sequenced by immunoSEQ multiplex PCR; TCRdb stores in-frame clones only, minus some. This sample has roughly 120,000 clones, with approximately 89% found just once. The sequencing input was PBMCs. Receptors were obtained from a man between 18 and 35 years old in good health and CMV-seronegative.

The chain recombines TRBV9 with TRBJ2-5, with 8 positions matching TRBD1. The length of the CDR3 is 17 residues. The germline V gene has CDR1 SGDLS and CDR2 YYNGEE. The V gene end was trimmed by 0 bases and the J gene end by 5 bases; junction bases not matched to a gene: 12. The CDR3 here is CASSVGVRTGTGETQYF. The CDR3, as DNA: TGTGCCAGCAGCGTAGGGGTCCGGACAGGGACGGGGGAGACCCAGTACTTC.

This clone was counted once. The CDR3 bases are TGTGCGATCAAAGGAGGGGTAAGCTATGGCTACACCTTC. This translates into CAIKGGVSYGYTF. V gene TRBV28 combines with J gene TRBJ1-2, with D tentatively TRBD1 (5 bases). Germline assignment: CDR1 MDHEN and CDR2 SYDVKM. CDR3 size: 13 residues.

V gene TRBV27 combines with J gene TRBJ2-1, with D possibly being TRBD1 (6 bases). From germline, CDR1 is MNHEY and CDR2 SMNVEV (reference sequence). Deletions cut 2 bases from V and 2 bases from J, with 10 bases between. The CDR3 has 15 amino acids. The CDR3 loop reads CASSLEGETYNEQFF. CDR3 in DNA: TGTGCCAGCAGTTTAGAGGGGGAGACCTACAATGAGCAGTTCTTC.

The rearrangement uses TRBV6-1 and TRBJ1-1; D is uncertain. Germline CDR1 is MNHNS and CDR2 is SASEGT. V lost 1 base and J 1 base, leaving 10 bases between the germline ends. The CDR3 is 15 residues long. The CDR3 bases are TGTGCCAGCAGTGAAGGCCAGTCCCCGAACACTGAAGCTTTCTTT. It yields the protein CASSEGQSPNTEAFF.

The chain is built from TRBV27 and TRBJ1-5; TRBD1 agrees at 8 bases. The CDR3 loop spans 13 amino acids. Unmatched junction bases numbered 3, after V lost 4 bases and J lost 7 bases. Per the germline V gene, CDR1 is MNHEY and CDR2 is SMNVEV (reference sequence). CDR3 nucleotide sequence: TGTGCCAGCAGTTGGGGACAGGCGCAGCCCCAGCATTTT. Protein product: CASSWGQAQPQHF.

V usage is TRBV30 and J usage is TRBJ1-1, with a possible D match to TRBD1 (5 bases). V was trimmed by 4 bases and J by 5 bases, leaving 11 bases between them. This CDR3 region has 12 residues. Germline CDR1 and CDR2: GTSNPN and SVGIG (reference sequence). CDR3 DNA sequence: TGTGCCTGGATGTGGGGGGAGACTGAAGCTTTCTTT. It yields the protein CAWMWGETEAFF.

This chain connects TRBV28 to TRBJ1-5; 9 bases fit TRBD1. This CDR3 has 16 residues. Germline CDR1 reads MDHEN; CDR2 reads SYDVKM. After removal of 5 bases from V and 4 bases from J, the junction contained 9 bases not matched to a gene. CDR3 protein: CASSRLDRGKNQPQHF. In DNA form, the CDR3 reads TGTGCCAGCAGTCGCCTGGACAGGGGTAAGAATCAGCCCCAGCATTTT.

V and J are TRBV5-4 and TRBJ2-1, with D unresolved. This CDR3 spans 16 amino acids. V lost 3 bases and J 5 bases, leaving 18 bases between the germline ends. Per the germline V gene, CDR1 is SGHNT and CDR2 is YYREEE (reference sequence). Written as DNA, the CDR3 is TGTGCCAGCAGCTCCCAATTGGGCCAATATAACAATGAGCAGTTCTTC. This translates into CASSSQLGQYNNEQFF.

V is TRBV27 and J is TRBJ1-2; TRBD1 aligns across 11 bases. The length of the CDR3 is 14 residues. Germline CDR1 reads MNHEY; CDR2 reads SMNVEV (reference sequence). J lost 5 bases, V lost 6 bases, and 5 bases had no gene match. As DNA, the CDR3 is TGTGCCAGCAGATCTAGGGACAGGGGGTATGGCTACACCTTC. Translation gives CASRSRDRGYGYTF.

V and J are TRBV27 and TRBJ2-1; D possibly corresponds to TRBD1 (7 bases). The CDR3 is 14 amino acids. Per the germline V gene, CDR1 is MNHEY and CDR2 is SMNVEV (reference sequence). Trimming cost V 9 bases and J 13 bases, with 25 bases left between them. The chain's CDR3 is CASWYGRQGFQQFF. DNA of the CDR3: TGTGCCAGTTGGTACGGGAGACAGGGCTTTCAACAGTTCTTC.

The chain combines TRBV19 with TRBJ2-1, with 9 bases lining up with TRBD2. The length of the CDR3 is 16 residues. Trimming cost V 6 bases and J 3 bases; bases outside gene matches: 9. Looked up from germline, CDR1 is LNHDA and CDR2 is SQIVND (reference sequence). The CDR3 nucleotides are TGTGCCAGTAGAAACGCGGGGGGGCAAGGCTACAATGAGCAGTTCTTC. This translates into CASRNAGGQGYNEQFF.

The J gene is TRBJ2-4, the V gene TRBV15, with D possibly TRBD2 on 6 matching bases. V lost 5 bases and J lost 0, with 14 bases in between. Germline lookup yields CDR1 LNHNV and CDR2 YYDKDF (reference sequence). The CDR3 extends over 16 amino acids. CDR3 DNA sequence: TGTGCCACCAGCGGTCGGGAGAAAATAGCCAAAAACATTCAGTACTTC. Residues: CATSGREKIAKNIQYF.

The V call is TRBV4-1, the J call TRBJ1-6; possibly TRBD1 for D (6 bases). This CDR3 is 16 amino acids long. CDR1 and CDR2 from the germline V gene are MGHRA and YSYEKL. Trimming stripped 1 base from V and 3 bases from J, with 10 bases between. Here the CDR3 DNA reads TGCGCCAGCAGCCAAGTGGGCAGGGGCTATAATTCACCCCTCCACTTT. Translating it yields CASSQVGRGYNSPLHF.

The chain combines TRBV20-1 with TRBJ2-1, with D possibly TRBD1 on 6 matching bases. The V gene lost 7 bases and the J gene lost 7 bases, with 11 bases spanning the gap. The germline V gene has CDR1 DFQATT and CDR2 SNEGSKA (reference sequence). CDR3 length: 11 residues. The CDR3: CSGEGVNEQFF. As DNA, the CDR3 is TGCAGTGGTGAGGGGGTGAATGAGCAGTTCTTC.

The chain joins TRBV6-5 to TRBJ2-1; TRBD2 agrees at 8 bases. The V gene's germline CDR1 is MNHEY and CDR2 SVGAGI. The CDR3 covers 13 residues. The V and J ends lost 11 bases and 6 bases, in that order; junction bases with no gene match: 9. Here the CDR3 reads CAVTTSGGNEQFF. The DNA of the CDR3 is TGTGCCGTCACGACCAGCGGGGGCAATGAGCAGTTCTTC.

This clone was seen a handful of times. This rearrangement joins TRBV28 to TRBJ2-7; 8 nucleotides agree with TRBD1. The CDR3 spans 14 residues. V was clipped by 1 base and J by 7 bases; unmatched bases: 6. In germline, CDR1 is MDHEN, CDR2 SYDVKM. The CDR3 DNA reads as TGTGCCAGCAGTTTATCCCAGGGGGCGAGGGAGCAGTACTTC. Its translation is CASSLSQGAREQYF.

This chain connects TRBV27 to TRBJ1-2; no reliable D call. V was cut by 4 bases and J by 8 bases, with 11 bases left in between. Germline V gives CDR1 MNHEY, CDR2 SMNVEV (reference sequence). The CDR3 is 12 residues long. CDR3 sequence (DNA): TGTGCCAGCAGTTCCGGCGGGTACGGCTACACCTTC. It is translated as CASSSGGYGYTF.

With respect to this clone: This same CDR3 is encoded by further DNA sequences in the sample. As DNA, the CDR3 is TGTGCCAGCAGTTACTCGGGGGGTGGCACAGATACGCAGTATTTT. This translates into CASSYSGGGTDTQYF. V is TRBV6-5 and J is TRBJ2-3; weak D call: TRBD2 (6 bases). V lost 0 bases and J lost 1, with 8 bases in between. CDR1 is MNHEY, CDR2 SVGAGI, per germline. The CDR3 contains 15 residues.

The chain employs TRBV19 and TRBJ1-3, with TRBD1 matching over 8 bases. Germline V gene lookup returns CDR1 LNHDA and CDR2 SQIVND (reference sequence). Trimming removed 8 bases from V and 1 base from J; junction bases left unmatched: 1. This CDR3 spans 13 amino acids. The DNA of the CDR3 is TGTGCCAGTGGACAGGGTTCTGGAAACACCATATATTTT. Residues: CASGQGSGNTIYF.

J is TRBJ2-7 and V is TRBV7-9; D is perhaps TRBD2 (5 bases). V was clipped by 3 bases and J by 6 bases, with 15 bases between them. The CDR3 sequence is 14 residues long. Germline CDR1 is SEHNR and CDR2 is FQNEAQ (reference sequence). The CDR3 sequence is CASSFPGNTGEQYF. The CDR3 DNA reads TGTGCCAGCAGCTTCCCCGGGAATACGGGCGAGCAGTACTTC. Full variable domain (remainder filled in from reference TRBV7-9 and TRBJ2-7): DTGVSQNPRHKITKRGQNVTFRCDPISEHNRLYWYRQTLGQGPEFLTYFQNEAQLEKSRLLSDRFSAERPKGSFSTLEIQRTEQGDSAMYLCASSFPGNTGEQYFGPGTRLTVT.

This chain uses TRBV5-1 with TRBJ1-4; 7 bases agree with TRBD1. Germline-derived CDR1 and CDR2 are SGHRS and YFSETQ. Germline trimming cut 4 bases from V and 8 bases from J; bases unmatched to any gene: 11. This CDR3 has 15 residues. CDR3 protein: CASSTDRATEEKLFF. The CDR3 DNA reads as TGCGCCAGCAGCACCGACAGGGCGACGGAAGAAAAACTGTTTTTT.